This TCR beta chain was recorded in a study of type 1 regulatory T cells. On this clonotype itself: What it recognizes is unknown.

This CDR3 is built from 15 residues. Per germline, CDR1 SGDLS and CDR2 YYNGEE. V shed 4 bases and J 0 bases; nucleotides not matched to a gene: 2. TCRdb re-called the reads with MiXCR, one entry per CDR3 protein. The profile covers tens of thousands of distinct CDR3 sequences, with 62% appearing a single time and approximately 1.8% taken by the ten largest. Study conclusions and caveats: Tr1 cells had a more restricted TCR repertoire than non-Tr1 cells.

The V gene is TRBV9, the J gene TRBJ2-2; 8 bases agree with TRBD2. The specimen sequenced was cultured non-Tr1 T cells, either the whole culture or a sorted T cell fraction (not recorded which). This TCR was sampled from a human donor in good health. This CDR3 reads CASSPGLANTGELFF. The DNA for the CDR3 is TGTGCCAGCAGCCCGGGACTAGCGAACACCGGGGAGCTGTTTTTT.